A single sample gave rise to the 7 T cell receptor beta chains below, sequenced in a study of blood T cell repertoires in COVID-19. TCRdb's copy holds only in-frame clones and misses some; the assay was immunoSEQ multiplex PCR. The sample has roughly 120,000 clones; over 75% are singletons. Sequenced material: peripheral blood. All receptors come from a woman at least 80 years old with active or convalescent COVID-19.

The rearrangement links TRBV6-1 to TRBJ1-1; TRBD1 agrees at 9 bases. The CDR3 runs to 14 residues. The J segment lost 4 bases and the V segment lost 2 bases, leaving 2 bases of the junction unmatched. Germline loops: CDR1 MNHNS, CDR2 SASEGT. The CDR3 DNA is TGTGCCAGCAGTGAAACAGGGGGCATCACTGAAGCTTTCTTT. Translation: CASSETGGITEAFF.

The V and J genes are TRBV10-3 and TRBJ2-5; 12 bases are a match to TRBD2. The ends lost 6 bases at V and 5 bases at J; junction bases unmatched: 7. The CDR3 totals 15 residues. Germline V CDR1 and CDR2: ENHRY, SYGVKD. The CDR3 loop reads CAISSTSGSGETQYF. DNA for the CDR3: TGTGCCATCAGCTCGACTAGCGGGAGCGGGGAGACCCAGTACTTC.

V usage is TRBV7-2 and J usage is TRBJ2-3, with a possible D match to TRBD1 (5 bases). The V and J ends lost 1 base and 5 bases respectively, with 13 bases between them. The CDR3 runs 15 residues. Germline loops: CDR1 SGHTA, CDR2 FQGNSA. The CDR3 reads CASSLGWGGRDTQYF. Written as DNA, the CDR3 is TGTGCCAGCAGCTTAGGGTGGGGCGGACGAGATACGCAGTATTTT.

The chain employs TRBV13 and TRBJ1-1; possibly TRBD1 for D (5 bases). Trimming left V 1 base short and J 0 bases short, with 12 bases between. In germline, CDR1 is PRHDT, CDR2 FYEKMQ (reference sequence). The CDR3 contains 16 residues. CDR3 in amino acids: CASSLVAGRMNTEAFF. CDR3 in DNA: TGTGCCAGCAGCTTAGTGGCAGGGAGGATGAACACTGAAGCTTTCTTT.

This chain joins TRBV19 and TRBJ2-5; 11 positions match TRBD2. With V trimmed by 5 bases and J by 4 bases, 6 bases remained unmatched. CDR3 length equals 15 residues. Per the germline V gene, CDR1 is LNHDA and CDR2 is SQIVND (reference sequence). The CDR3, as DNA: TGTGCCAGTAGTCGAACTAGCGGGAGACTAGAGACCCAGTACTTC. As protein: CASSRTSGRLETQYF.

V gene TRBV4-2 combines with J gene TRBJ2-2; 9 nucleotides align to TRBD2. The CDR3 spans 18 residues. V trimming: 3 bases; J trimming: 3 bases; junction bases outside the gene matches: 11. The germline gives CDR1 LGHNA, CDR2 YNFKEQ. Here the CDR3 DNA reads TGTGCCAGCAGCCAGGGGGGCGGGAGGGCCCGGTACACCGGGGAGCTGTTTTTT. Its protein product is CASSQGGGRARYTGELFF.

V usage is TRBV3-1 (or the pseudogene TRBV3-2) and J usage is TRBJ2-3; D gene uncertain. The CDR3 runs to 18 residues. Trimming cost V 0 bases and J 0 bases, with 16 bases left between them. Germline V CDR1 and CDR2: LGHDT, YNNKEL (reference sequence). CDR3 sequence reads: CASSQEFYSFSSTDTQYF. The DNA of the CDR3 is TGTGCCAGCAGCCAAGAGTTCTACTCCTTCTCTAGCACAGATACGCAGTATTTT.